One sample yielded the 26 T cell receptor beta chains listed below, sequenced in a study of long-term antiretroviral therapy in people with HIV. Version v3.0 of the immunoSEQ assay was performed at survey level. The repertoire was sequenced with immunoSEQ multiplex PCR; TCRdb's copy has only in-frame clones and lacks some. This sample yields 15,000 to 20,000 clones, of which about four fifths are seen a single time; roughly a sixth belongs to the top ten. The sequences come from unsorted PBMCs, collected 0.6 years after starting antiretroviral therapy. These TCRs come from a woman younger than 30 with HIV.

This clone has a handful of counts. The V and J genes are TRBV21-1 and TRBJ2-1; TRBD1, as called in the table, went unchecked against the DNA. TRBV21-1 is a listed pseudogene. The length of the CDR3 is 15 residues. The CDR3 is CASGGWRDRYNEQFF. CDR3 bases: TGTGCCAGCGGAGGGTGGCGGGACAGGTACAATGAGCAGTTCTTC.

The V call is TRBV27, the J call TRBJ2-1; D is undetermined. The germline V gene has CDR1 MNHEY and CDR2 SMNVEV (reference sequence). V was cut by 5 bases and J by 0 bases, with 11 bases left in between. CDR3 length: 15 amino acids. The CDR3 region is CASSPDPSSYNEQFF. The CDR3 coding sequence is TGTGCCAGCAGTCCGGACCCCAGCTCCTACAATGAGCAGTTCTTC.

This clone was picked up a small number of times. The chain links TRBV19 to TRBJ1-2; D not resolved. This CDR3 comprises 16 residues. From germline, CDR1 is LNHDA and CDR2 SQIVND (reference sequence). Trimming cost V 0 bases and J 2 bases, with 13 bases left between them. CDR3: CASSIDARGRNYGYTF. In DNA form, the CDR3 reads TGTGCCAGTAGTATAGACGCGAGAGGAAGGAACTATGGCTACACCTTC.

This chain links TRBV15 with TRBJ1-1, with D unresolved. This CDR3 contains 14 residues. Trimming took 3 bases from V and 0 from J, leaving 8 bases between them. Germline V gives CDR1 LNHNV, CDR2 YYDKDF (reference sequence). The chain's CDR3 is CATSREGVNTEAFF. DNA of the CDR3: TGTGCCACCAGCAGGGAAGGAGTGAACACTGAAGCTTTCTTT.

The chain links TRBV4-3 to TRBJ1-1; TRBD1 might be the D (5 bases). V gave up 1 base and J gave up 7 bases, with 13 bases separating them. Germline-derived CDR1 and CDR2 are LGHNA and YSLEER. The CDR3 is made up of 14 amino acids. For the CDR3, the DNA is TGCGCCAGCAGCCAAGCTTACCGGGACCTTGAAGCTTTCTTT. It is translated as CASSQAYRDLEAFF.

The chain links TRBV7-9 to TRBJ2-6, with D maybe TRBD1 (6 bases). Trimming shortened V by 4 bases and J by 0 bases, and 19 bases separated the two germline ends. The CDR3 consists of 19 residues. Germline CDR1 is SEHNR and CDR2 is FQNEAQ (reference sequence). CDR3 in DNA: TGTGCCAGCAGCTCTACCAGACCGGGACACTCCTCTGGGGCCAACGTCCTGACTTTC. Protein sequence: CASSSTRPGHSSGANVLTF.

The V and J genes are TRBV6-6 and TRBJ2-2, with TRBD1 matching over 7 bases. V shed 6 bases, J shed 4 bases, and the junction held 8 bases outside the gene matches. The germline CDR1 and CDR2 sequences are MNHNY and SVGAGI (reference sequence). The CDR3 is 15 amino acids. CDR3 nucleotides: TGTGCCAGCAGGAGAGGGGGCTTCAGCACCGGGGAGCTGTTTTTT. This translates into CASRRGGFSTGELFF.

This clone has only one observation. This chain connects TRBV27 to TRBJ2-3; 11 nucleotides agree with TRBD1. The CDR3 is made up of 14 amino acids. With V trimmed by 6 bases and J by 4 bases, 3 bases remained unmatched. Germline V gene sequence: CDR1 MNHEY, CDR2 SMNVEV (reference sequence). The CDR3 coding sequence is TGTGCCAGCAGGGGACAGGGGGAGGCAGATACGCAGTATTTT. Residues: CASRGQGEADTQYF.

The chain has TRBV7-9 and TRBJ2-1, with D perhaps matching TRBD2 (5 bases). The CDR3 runs 14 residues. Trimming stripped 11 bases from V and 0 bases from J, with 14 bases between. The germline gives CDR1 SEHNR, CDR2 FQNEAQ (reference sequence). This CDR3 reads CAGESLSSYNEQFF. The CDR3 DNA reads TGTGCCGGGGAGAGCTTGAGCTCCTACAATGAGCAGTTCTTC.

This clone was counted a few times. V and J are TRBV28 and TRBJ1-6; 8 bases line up with TRBD1. CDR1 and CDR2 (germline): MDHEN, SYDVKM. The trim removed 3 bases at V and 11 bases at J, leaving 9 bases unmatched. There are 15 residues in the CDR3. This CDR3 reads CASSFPGQGRTPLHF. The CDR3 DNA reads as TGTGCCAGCAGTTTCCCCGGACAGGGACGTACACCCCTCCACTTT.

The rearrangement uses TRBV9 and TRBJ2-7; 8 bases align to TRBD1. The CDR3 loop spans 16 amino acids. V lost 0 bases and J lost 2; bases outside the gene matches: 7. Germline lookup yields CDR1 SGDLS and CDR2 YYNGEE. CDR3: CASSVGEDRVAYEQYF. Here the CDR3 DNA reads TGTGCCAGCAGCGTAGGGGAGGACAGGGTAGCCTACGAGCAGTACTTC.

The V gene is TRBV28, the J gene TRBJ2-2; no firm D call. The CDR3 spans 13 residues. Germline assignment: CDR1 MDHEN and CDR2 SYDVKM. V lost 5 bases, J lost 6 bases, and 10 bases lay in between. CDR3 residues: CASSESQSGELFF. The CDR3 region has the DNA TGTGCCAGCAGTGAATCTCAATCCGGGGAGCTGTTTTTT.

The rearrangement joins TRBV11-2 to TRBJ2-7; TRBD1 agrees at 9 bases. V shed 3 bases and J 2 bases; nucleotides not matched to a gene: 2. There are 14 residues in the CDR3. CDR1 and CDR2 from the germline V gene are SGHAT and FQNNGV. CDR3 loop: CASSFGTGTYEQYF. Here the CDR3 DNA reads TGTGCCAGCAGCTTCGGGACAGGGACCTACGAGCAGTACTTC.

This clone was found once. This chain uses TRBV7-3 with TRBJ1-2; possibly TRBD1 for D (6 bases). V lost 10 bases to trimming and J lost 8 bases, with 14 bases between them. CDR3 length equals 11 residues. The germline CDR1 and CDR2 sequences are SGHTA and FQGTGA. The CDR3 spells CATRAGEGYTF. CDR3 nucleotide sequence: TGTGCCACCCGCGCAGGGGAAGGCTACACCTTC.

The V gene is TRBV29-1, the J gene TRBJ1-1, with D hard to call. CDR1 and CDR2 (germline): SQVTM, ANQGSEA. V was shortened by 3 bases and J by 0 bases, with 11 bases between the two germline ends. CDR3 length: 14 residues. This chain's CDR3 is CSVERGSVNTEAFF. CDR3 DNA: TGCAGCGTTGAGCGAGGTAGTGTGAACACTGAAGCTTTCTTT. Supplemented by reference TRBV29-1 and TRBJ1-1, the full variable domain reads SAVISQKPSRDICQRGTSLTIQCQVDSQVTMMFWYRQQPGQSLTLIATANQGSEATYESGFVIDKFPISRPNLTFSTLTVSNMSPEDSSIYLCSVERGSVNTEAFFGQGTRLTVV.

The rearrangement uses TRBV5-1 and TRBJ1-1; possible D gene TRBD1, 6 bases. The CDR3 has 15 amino acids. Trimming left V 5 bases short and J 1 base short, with 15 bases between. The germline gives CDR1 SGHRS, CDR2 YFSETQ. The CDR3: CASRRTVTENTEAFF. In DNA form, the CDR3 reads TGCGCCAGCAGGAGGACAGTAACGGAGAACACTGAAGCTTTCTTT.

The rearrangement uses TRBV6-4 and TRBJ1-1, with a weak D call TRBD1 (5 bases). The V and J ends lost 0 bases and 7 bases respectively, with 9 bases between them. Germline V gives CDR1 MRHNA, CDR2 SNTAGT. The CDR3 totals 13 residues. Written as DNA, the CDR3 is TGTGCCAGCAGTGACTCGCTTAGGGGTGAAGCTTTCTTT. Protein product: CASSDSLRGEAFF.

This clone showed up just once. The chain joins TRBV7-9 to TRBJ2-2; 10 nucleotides match TRBD2. Germline V gives CDR1 SEHNR, CDR2 FQNEAQ (reference sequence). This CDR3 region has 17 residues. J gave up 0 bases and V 2 bases, and 3 bases lay outside the gene matches. This CDR3 reads CASSLLLAGANTGELFF. CDR3 nucleotides: TGTGCCAGCAGCTTACTTCTAGCGGGAGCGAACACCGGGGAGCTGTTTTTT.

The chain links TRBV5-6 to TRBJ1-5; 8 bases map to TRBD1. V dropped 10 bases and J dropped 6; count of bases not matched to a gene: 21. The germline V gene has CDR1 SGHDT and CDR2 YYEEEE. This CDR3 contains 17 residues. Here the CDR3 DNA reads TGTGCCTCAAAACGCCGCCTACAGGGGGGCTTGGCTCAGCCCCAGCATTTT. Amino acid sequence: CASKRRLQGGLAQPQHF.

V gene TRBV9 combines with J gene TRBJ1-3; D not certain. CDR3 length: 14 residues. Trimming removed 5 bases at V and 0 bases at J, with 9 bases between. Germline V gene sequence: CDR1 SGDLS, CDR2 YYNGEE. CDR3 in amino acids: CASSEQSSGNTIYF. The CDR3 bases are TGTGCCAGCAGTGAACAGAGCTCTGGAAACACCATATATTTT.

The V and J genes are TRBV11-3 and TRBJ2-7; 9 bases map to TRBD1. The CDR3 runs to 15 residues. Germline assignment: CDR1 SGHNT and CDR2 YENEEA. V was pared by 5 bases and J by 1 base, with 6 bases of the junction left unmatched. CDR3: CASSRTGTGSYEQYF. The CDR3 bases are TGTGCCAGCAGCCGAACCGGGACAGGGTCCTACGAGCAGTACTTC.

This sequence joins TRBV10-1 and TRBJ2-1; no definite D call. Trimming left V 0 bases short and J 8 bases short, with 14 bases between. Germline V gene data show CDR1 as WNHNN and CDR2 as SYGVQD (reference sequence). The CDR3 runs 15 residues. CDR3 residues: CASSESEHALDEQFF. As DNA, the CDR3 is TGCGCCAGCAGTGAGTCAGAACATGCCCTCGATGAGCAGTTCTTC.

This chain joins TRBV5-4 and TRBJ2-7, with a weak D call TRBD2 (6 bases). Germline CDR1 SGHNT, CDR2 YYREEE (reference sequence). Trimming pared 4 bases from V and 5 bases from J, leaving 19 bases between. This CDR3 is built from 15 residues. CDR3: CASSDQKTGVHEQYF. The CDR3 DNA reads as TGTGCCAGCAGCGATCAGAAAACGGGAGTCCACGAGCAGTACTTC.

The CDR3 sequence is CASSSGTENNEQFF. CDR3 sequence (DNA): TGTGCCAGCAGTTCCGGGACAGAGAACAATGAGCAGTTCTTC. This chain connects TRBV6-4 to TRBJ2-1, with TRBD1 identical over 7 bases. The V gene end was trimmed by 5 bases and the J gene end by 5 bases; junction bases not matched to a gene: 6. CDR1 MRHNA and CDR2 SNTAGT come from the germline V gene. There are 14 residues in the CDR3.

This chain joins TRBV6-7 and TRBJ1-5; D perhaps matches TRBD1 (6 bases). TRBV6-7 is flagged as an ORF with uncertain function. The CDR3 is 20 residues long. The V and J ends lost 0 bases and 7 bases respectively, with 28 bases between them. The CDR3 region is CASSYSKGSQGNNNRQPQHF. As DNA, the CDR3 is TGTGCCAGCAGTTACTCGAAAGGATCACAGGGAAATAATAATAGACAGCCCCAGCATTTT.

This chain joins TRBV4-3 and TRBJ2-1; 13 positions match TRBD2. The CDR3 is made up of 17 amino acids. The ends lost 2 bases at V and 7 bases at J; junction bases unmatched: 8. The V gene's germline CDR1 is LGHNA and CDR2 YSLEER. CDR3 sequence reads: CASSQNSLAGGPNEQFF. CDR3 coding DNA: TGCGCCAGCAGCCAAAACTCACTAGCGGGGGGGCCTAATGAGCAGTTCTTC.